A single T cell receptor (beta chain) is shown here with its context. The antigen is unknown. These data come from a study of cytomegalovirus exposure and HLA in healthy donors. Study-wide context: Caucasian-associated ancestry cluster membership applied to 75% to 85% of around 400 genotyped donors.

Vbeta (60) and Jbeta (13) primers were used in the PCR. In the authors' workflow: Later reanalysis found about 78 million unique TCR beta chains, 10 million to 14 million of them shared. The table came from immunoSEQ multiplex PCR; TCRdb's copy has only in-frame clones and leaves some out. The DNA was the basis for D and trimming; V, J and clone size are from that table. The table includes 95,000 to 150,000 clones, around four fifths detected once. This CDR3 contains 15 residues. J gave up 2 bases and V 10 bases, and 14 bases lay outside the gene matches. Germline CDR1 and CDR2: MNHGY and SAAAGT. Study results and caveats: Most TCR beta V segments were productive about 87% or about 30% of the time in an earlier analysis.

This TCR was sampled from a woman between 35 and 50 years old in good health and CMV-seronegative. This sequence joins TRBV6-8 and TRBJ2-7, with 7 bases that match TRBD2. Material for sequencing was PBMCs. Here the CDR3 reads CANRRQRGAPYEQYF. CDR3 DNA: TGTGCCAACCGCCGACAGCGGGGAGCCCCCTACGAGCAGTACTTC.